The 32 T cell receptor beta chains presented below share a single source sample, sequenced in a study of lymphopenia after photon versus proton radiotherapy. Produced via immunoSEQ multiplex PCR; TCRdb's table is partial and in-frame only. The table records 15,000 to 20,000 clones, about nine tenths of them present only once. The source was peripheral blood, collected from a patient treated with proton-based radiotherapy. The origin of the receptors is a man aged 70 or older with pancreatic cancer.

The chain couples TRBV2 to TRBJ2-1, with 12 positions matching TRBD2. The CDR3 is 15 amino acids. V gave up 6 bases and J gave up 4 bases; unmatched junction bases: 4. CDR1 and CDR2 from the germline V gene are SNHLY and FYNNEI. This CDR3 reads CASSILAGGYNEQFF. As DNA, the CDR3 is TGTGCCAGCAGCATACTAGCGGGAGGTTACAATGAGCAGTTCTTC.

The chain couples TRBV5-1 to TRBJ1-6; tentative D call: TRBD1 (5 bases). CDR3 length equals 16 residues. The V end lost 3 bases, the J end lost 5 bases, and 15 bases lay between the germline ends. The germline V gene encodes CDR1 SGHRS and CDR2 YFSETQ. Written as DNA, the CDR3 is TGCGCCAGCAGCTCGGGGGTCGTTGCGGATAATTCACCCCTCCACTTT. As protein: CASSSGVVADNSPLHF.

The chain has TRBV7-8 and TRBJ2-5; 10 bases map to TRBD2. V gave up 1 base and J gave up 5 bases; unmatched junction bases: 7. There are 16 residues in the CDR3. The germline V gene encodes CDR1 SGHVS and CDR2 FQNEAQ. The CDR3 sequence: CASSLVRLAGVETQYF. The CDR3 bases are TGTGCCAGCAGCTTAGTTCGGCTAGCGGGAGTGGAGACCCAGTACTTC.

This rearrangement joins TRBV5-5 to TRBJ1-1; 7 bases are a match to TRBD1. V shed 4 bases and J 0 bases; nucleotides not matched to a gene: 6. The CDR3 covers 15 residues. Germline CDR1 SGHKS, CDR2 YYEKEE (reference sequence). CDR3 bases: TGTGCCAGCAGCCTCACGGGACAGATGAACACTGAAGCTTTCTTT. This sequence encodes CASSLTGQMNTEAFF. Together with reference TRBV5-5 and TRBJ1-1, the CDR3 gives the full variable domain: DAGVTQSPTHLIKTRGQQVTLRCSPISGHKSVSWYQQVLGQGPQFIFQYYEKEERGRGNFPDRFSARQFPNYSSELNVNALLLGDSALYLCASSLTGQMNTEAFFGQGTRLTVV.

The chain is built from TRBV2 and TRBJ2-7; tentatively, D is TRBD2 (6 bases). This CDR3 is built from 15 residues. The germline V and J ends were trimmed by 6 bases and 5 bases, with 20 bases remaining between them. Germline assignment: CDR1 SNHLY and CDR2 FYNNEI. CDR3 sequence: CASSSGRGNPHEQYF. The CDR3 DNA reads TGTGCCAGCAGCTCTGGGCGGGGCAACCCCCACGAGCAGTACTTC.

The V gene is TRBV5-1, the J gene TRBJ2-5; no reliable D call. From germline, CDR1 is SGHRS and CDR2 YFSETQ. V gave up 0 bases and J gave up 1 base, with 10 bases separating them. This CDR3 contains 15 residues. The CDR3 here is CASSLAGLSQETQYF. CDR3 bases: TGCGCCAGCAGCTTGGCCGGTCTCTCCCAAGAGACCCAGTACTTC.

This sequence joins TRBV18 and TRBJ2-5, with no clear D. CDR3 length: 14 residues. CDR1 is KGHSH, CDR2 LQKENI, per germline. Trimming left V 3 bases short and J 7 bases short, with 15 bases between. The CDR3 bases are TGTGCCAGCTCACCGACGCAGACCAATCGGACCCAGTACTTC. The encoded protein is CASSPTQTNRTQYF.

J is TRBJ2-2 and V is TRBV5-5, with D hard to call. V was clipped by 4 bases and J by 3 bases, with 13 bases between them. The V gene's germline CDR1 is SGHKS and CDR2 YYEKEE (reference sequence). The CDR3 has 15 amino acids. CDR3 protein: CASSLLSTDTGELFF. CDR3 bases: TGTGCCAGCAGCCTCCTTTCGACCGACACCGGGGAGCTGTTTTTT.

This clone is labeled medium-sized. CDR3 residues: CASSEGEKGNQPQHF. Written as DNA, the CDR3 is TGTGCCAGCAGCGAGGGGGAAAAGGGCAATCAGCCCCAGCATTTT. V and J are TRBV6-1 and TRBJ1-5; maybe TRBD1 (6 bases). This CDR3 is built from 15 residues. V lost 6 bases to trimming and J lost 2 bases, with 14 bases between them. CDR1 is MNHNS and CDR2 is SASEGT in the germline V gene.

V is TRBV5-4 and J is TRBJ1-2; tentative D call: TRBD1 (5 bases). V lost 4 bases, J lost 6 bases, and 16 bases lay in between. The germline V gene encodes CDR1 SGHNT and CDR2 YYREEE (reference sequence). The CDR3 length is 14 residues. CDR3 nucleotide sequence: TGTGCCAGCAGCGCCCCTCGGGGGGACCATGGCTACACCTTC. Its protein product is CASSAPRGDHGYTF.

This sequence joins TRBV4-1 and TRBJ1-4; 7 nucleotides agree with TRBD1. CDR1 and CDR2 (germline): MGHRA, YSYEKL. Trimming at V came to 1 base and at J to 5 bases, leaving 7 bases not matched to a gene. CDR3 length: 16 residues. Written as DNA, the CDR3 is TGCGCCAGCAGCCAAGCGGGACAGCGTGCGAATGAAAAACTGTTTTTT. This encodes CASSQAGQRANEKLFF.

The rearrangement links TRBV27 to TRBJ2-4, with TRBD1 matching over 8 bases. The length of the CDR3 is 15 residues. Germline V gives CDR1 MNHEY, CDR2 SMNVEV (reference sequence). V was clipped by 6 bases and J by 6 bases; unmatched bases: 10. For the CDR3, the DNA is TGTGCCAGCAGCCCTTCGACAGGGGCGAGAAACATTCAGTACTTC. Encoded protein: CASSPSTGARNIQYF.

The rearrangement links TRBV2 to TRBJ2-7; 10 nucleotides match TRBD1. Trimming took 6 bases from V and 9 from J; bases not matched to a gene: 5. CDR3 length: 12 residues. Germline V gene sequence: CDR1 SNHLY, CDR2 FYNNEI. CDR3 loop: CASRTGQGRQYF. DNA of the CDR3: TGTGCCAGCAGGACGGGACAGGGGAGGCAGTACTTC. Together with reference TRBV2 and TRBJ2-7, the CDR3 gives the full variable domain: EPEVTQTPSHQVTQMGQEVILRCVPISNHLYFYWYRQILGQKVEFLVSFYNNEISEKSEIFDDQFSVERPDGSNFTLKIRSTKLEDSAMYFCASRTGQGRQYFGPGTRLTVT.

This chain joins TRBV4-1 and TRBJ2-2; the D is unclear. Germline V CDR1 and CDR2: MGHRA, YSYEKL. V lost 0 bases to trimming and J lost 4 bases, with 12 bases between them. The CDR3 consists of 16 residues. CDR3 sequence: CASSQDQAVSTGELFF. The CDR3 nucleotides are TGCGCCAGCAGCCAAGATCAGGCTGTTAGCACCGGGGAGCTGTTTTTT.

The V gene is TRBV5-4, the J gene TRBJ1-4, with TRBD1 matching over 10 bases. CDR3 size: 14 residues. Germline V lookup: CDR1 SGHNT, CDR2 YYREEE (reference sequence). Trimming removed 4 bases from V and 4 bases from J; junction bases left unmatched: 1. The CDR3 sequence is CASSRDRGNEKLFF. For the CDR3, the DNA is TGTGCCAGCAGCAGGGACAGGGGTAATGAAAAACTGTTTTTT.

This chain connects TRBV7-3 to TRBJ2-2; D gene ambiguous. Germline V gives CDR1 SGHTA, CDR2 FQGTGA. The CDR3 loop spans 15 amino acids. Trimming left V 5 bases short and J 5 bases short, with 15 bases between. CDR3 bases: TGTGCCAGCAGCCGTGCCCCCAGTATGACCGGGGAGCTGTTTTTT. Translating gives CASSRAPSMTGELFF. Full variable domain (rest looked up from reference TRBV7-3 and TRBJ2-2): GAGVSQTPSNKVTEKGKYVELRCDPISGHTALYWYRQSLGQGPEFLIYFQGTGAADDSGLPNDRFFAVRPEGSVSTLKIQRTERGDSAVYLCASSRAPSMTGELFFGEGSRLTVL.

The rearrangement joins TRBV30 to TRBJ1-2; 9 bases are shared with TRBD1. The CDR3 extends over 11 amino acids. Germline V gene data show CDR1 as GTSNPN and CDR2 as SVGIG (reference sequence). Trimming at V came to 5 bases and at J to 5 bases, leaving 0 bases not matched to a gene. The CDR3 here is CAWGQGYGYTF. As DNA, the CDR3 is TGTGCCTGGGGACAGGGGTATGGCTACACCTTC. The full variable domain, with the rest looked up from reference TRBV30 and TRBJ1-2, is SQTIHQWPATLVQPVGSPLSLECTVEGTSNPNLYWYRQAAGRGLQLLFYSVGIGQISSEVPQNLSASRPQDRQFILSSKKLLLSDSGFYLCAWGQGYGYTFGSGTRLTVV.

The chain couples TRBV5-4 to TRBJ1-4; D is uncertain. The CDR3 totals 15 residues. The ends were cut back, 0 bases at V and 8 bases at J, with 14 bases in the middle. Germline assignment: CDR1 SGHNT and CDR2 YYREEE (reference sequence). This chain's CDR3 is CASSLGPSGREKLFF. Here the CDR3 DNA reads TGTGCCAGCAGCTTGGGGCCCTCGGGCCGGGAAAAACTGTTTTTT.

V usage is TRBV11-2 and J usage is TRBJ1-2; tentatively, D is TRBD1 (5 bases). The CDR3 length is 14 residues. V lost 5 bases and J lost 5, with 15 bases in between. Germline lookup yields CDR1 SGHAT and CDR2 FQNNGV. This chain's CDR3 is CASSQRQNLYGYTF. The CDR3 coding sequence is TGTGCCAGCAGCCAAAGACAGAACTTATATGGCTACACCTTC.

This chain uses TRBV19 with TRBJ1-5; perhaps TRBD1 as D (6 bases). Per germline, CDR1 LNHDA and CDR2 SQIVND (reference sequence). Trimming cost V 8 bases and J 3 bases, with 11 bases left between them. The CDR3 runs 13 residues. The CDR3 region is CASDRSYNQPQHF. The CDR3 coding sequence is TGTGCCAGTGACAGGTCCTACAATCAGCCCCAGCATTTT. The full variable domain, completed using reference TRBV19 and TRBJ1-5, is DGGITQSPKYLFRKEGQNVTLSCEQNLNHDAMYWYRQDPGQGLRLIYYSQIVNDFQKGDIAEGYSVSREKKESFPLTVTSAQKNPTAFYLCASDRSYNQPQHFGDGTRLSIL.

This chain joins TRBV11-2 and TRBJ1-1; D unresolved. The CDR3 spans 14 residues. Germline loops: CDR1 SGHAT, CDR2 FQNNGV. The V end was cut by 5 bases, the J end by 2 bases, with 12 bases between. CDR3 coding DNA: TGTGCCAGCAGCCCAGATGCAGGTAACACTGAAGCTTTCTTT. Its protein product is CASSPDAGNTEAFF. Full variable domain (missing parts from reference TRBV11-2 and TRBJ1-1): EAGVAQSPRYKIIEKRQSVAFWCNPISGHATLYWYQQILGQGPKLLIQFQNNGVVDDSQLPKDRFSAERLKGVDSTLKIQPAKLEDSAVYLCASSPDAGNTEAFFGQGTRLTVV.

CDR3 amino acids: CSAYKGVTEAFF. Written as DNA, the CDR3 is TGCAGCGCTTATAAGGGAGTCACTGAAGCTTTCTTT. The chain combines TRBV29-1 with TRBJ1-1, with unresolved D. Germline CDR1 and CDR2: SQVTM and ANQGSEA. The CDR3 extends over 12 amino acids. V was clipped by 7 bases and J by 4 bases, with 13 bases between them.

This chain links TRBV19 with TRBJ1-1; D unresolved. The CDR3 covers 12 residues. The V and J ends lost 8 bases and 5 bases respectively, with 12 bases between them. CDR1 and CDR2 (germline): LNHDA, SQIVND (reference sequence). The DNA for the CDR3 is TGTGCCAGTTCCCTTACGGGAACTGAAGCTTTCTTT. It is translated as CASSLTGTEAFF.

This clone has just a few counts. The chain links TRBV19 to TRBJ2-5, with TRBD2 identical over 11 bases. Germline CDR1 LNHDA, CDR2 SQIVND (reference sequence). The CDR3 runs to 16 residues. With 3 bases clipped from V and 5 bases from J, the junction kept 8 bases outside the gene matches. This chain's CDR3 is CASSIGPTSGKETQYF. CDR3 bases: TGTGCCAGTAGTATTGGACCGACTAGCGGGAAGGAGACCCAGTACTTC.

This sequence joins TRBV6-5 and TRBJ2-7; 8 positions agree with TRBD1. V shed 6 bases, J shed 5 bases, and the junction held 6 bases outside the gene matches. The germline gives CDR1 MNHEY, CDR2 SVGAGI. The CDR3 totals 13 residues. The CDR3 spells CASSQQGGNEQYF. Written as DNA, the CDR3 is TGTGCCAGCAGCCAACAGGGGGGCAACGAGCAGTACTTC.

The chain couples TRBV4-2 to TRBJ2-6, with no clear D. From germline, CDR1 is LGHNA and CDR2 YNFKEQ. This CDR3 has 17 residues. V lost 4 bases to trimming and J lost 2 bases, with 15 bases between them. The CDR3 protein is CASSLRTEFPGANVLTF. CDR3 in DNA: TGTGCCAGCAGCCTCAGGACGGAATTTCCTGGGGCCAACGTCCTGACTTTC.

The chain employs TRBV5-1 and TRBJ2-5; 8 bases map to TRBD1. V lost 3 bases and J lost 5; bases outside the gene matches: 6. CDR1 SGHRS and CDR2 YFSETQ come from the germline V gene. This CDR3 contains 14 residues. CDR3 region: CASSYQGAGETQYF. DNA for the CDR3: TGCGCCAGCAGCTACCAGGGGGCGGGGGAGACCCAGTACTTC.

V gene TRBV19 combines with J gene TRBJ1-1; TRBD1 aligns across 7 bases. The CDR3 runs to 16 residues. Per the germline V gene, CDR1 is LNHDA and CDR2 is SQIVND (reference sequence). V was pared by 5 bases and J by 1 base, with 10 bases of the junction left unmatched. The CDR3 sequence: CASSVLTGAANTEAFF. CDR3 bases: TGTGCCAGTAGTGTCCTTACAGGGGCGGCGAACACTGAAGCTTTCTTT.

This clone was seen a few times. Here the CDR3 reads CASSMGWNTGELFF. The CDR3, as DNA: TGTGCCAGCAGTATGGGCTGGAACACCGGGGAGCTGTTTTTT. The genes are TRBV6-5 and TRBJ2-2; D is unclear. CDR3 size: 14 residues. The V end was cut by 5 bases, the J end by 1 base, with 8 bases between. In germline, CDR1 is MNHEY, CDR2 SVGAGI.

The chain recombines TRBV6-1 with TRBJ2-5; D remains unclear. Deletions cut 4 bases from V and 5 bases from J, with 14 bases between. Germline values: CDR1 MNHNS, CDR2 SASEGT. The CDR3 runs to 14 residues. The CDR3 DNA reads TGTGCCAGCAGTGTCCAGATTTTAGGGGAGACCCAGTACTTC. Translated: CASSVQILGETQYF.

V and J are TRBV4-2 and TRBJ2-5, with D tentatively TRBD2 (6 bases). The CDR3 is 15 amino acids. CDR1 is LGHNA and CDR2 is YNFKEQ in the germline V gene. V lost 0 bases, J lost 7 bases, and 15 bases lay in between. CDR3 residues: CASSQDRSGGSTQYF. The CDR3 DNA reads TGTGCCAGCAGCCAAGATCGAAGCGGAGGGTCGACCCAGTACTTC.

The V and J genes are TRBV5-1 and TRBJ2-5, with TRBD1 matching over 8 bases. CDR3 length: 16 amino acids. Germline values: CDR1 SGHRS, CDR2 YFSETQ. The J segment lost 1 base and the V segment lost 0 bases, leaving 5 bases of the junction unmatched. In DNA form, the CDR3 reads TGCGCCAGCAGCTTGGTGGGGCAGGGGGCCCAAGAGACCCAGTACTTC. Its protein product is CASSLVGQGAQETQYF.